Each of the 14 T cell receptor beta chains below was sequenced from the same sample in a study of cytomegalovirus exposure and HLA in healthy donors. Profiling relied on immunoSEQ multiplex PCR, and the TCRdb table lists in-frame clones only, not all of them. The sample has approximately 170,000 clones; approximately 81% are singletons. The specimen was PBMCs. All receptors derive from a man aged 25 to 45 in good health and CMV-seropositive.

The V call is TRBV7-3, the J call TRBJ1-2; 8 bases agree with TRBD1. This CDR3 has 15 amino acids. Germline lookup yields CDR1 SGHTA and CDR2 FQGTGA. With 2 bases clipped from V and 4 bases from J, the junction kept 6 bases outside the gene matches. CDR3 sequence: CASSLDAGQGYGYTF. For the CDR3, the DNA is TGTGCCAGCAGCTTAGATGCTGGACAGGGCTATGGCTACACCTTC.

The V gene is TRBV5-1, the J gene TRBJ1-4; tentative D call: TRBD1 (5 bases). Germline loops: CDR1 SGHRS, CDR2 YFSETQ. Trimming shortened V by 3 bases and J by 5 bases, and 11 bases separated the two germline ends. The CDR3 length is 14 residues. The DNA of the CDR3 is TGCGCCAGCAGCTCCCCAGGGCGAAATGAAAAACTGTTTTTT. It is translated as CASSSPGRNEKLFF.

The V gene is TRBV6-5, the J gene TRBJ1-5, with D possibly matching TRBD1 (6 bases). The germline V gene has CDR1 MNHEY and CDR2 SVGAGI. V dropped 6 bases and J dropped 5 bases, with 14 bases sitting between them. This CDR3 has 14 amino acids. The CDR3 DNA reads TGTGCCAGCAGACGGACAGAGGGTCATCAGCCCCAGCATTTT. Protein sequence: CASRRTEGHQPQHF.

The gene calls are TRBV6-5 and TRBJ1-2, with a possible D match to TRBD1 (6 bases). Germline lookup yields CDR1 MNHEY and CDR2 SVGAGI. CDR3 size: 12 residues. V was cut by 4 bases and J by 8 bases, with 11 bases left in between. CDR3 region: CASSWAGVGYTF. The CDR3 coding sequence is TGTGCCAGCAGTTGGGCAGGGGTCGGCTACACCTTC.

This clone showed up just once. CDR3 amino acids: CASSSGGGGFYEQYF. As DNA, the CDR3 is TGTGCCAGCAGCTCCGGGGGGGGTGGTTTCTACGAGCAGTACTTC. The rearrangement uses TRBV5-4 and TRBJ2-7, with TRBD2 identical over 8 bases. CDR3 length: 15 residues. V gave up 3 bases and J gave up 3 bases; unmatched junction bases: 8. Germline CDR1 is SGHNT and CDR2 is YYREEE (reference sequence).

This clone was observed a handful of times. The V gene is TRBV13, the J gene TRBJ2-5; the D gene is possibly TRBD1 (5 bases). V was pared by 5 bases and J by 5 bases, with 18 bases between. Per the germline V gene, CDR1 is PRHDT and CDR2 is FYEKMQ (reference sequence). This CDR3 region has 15 residues. This CDR3 is CASSGRGRSGETQYF. The CDR3 DNA reads as TGTGCCAGCAGCGGTAGGGGCCGGAGTGGGGAGACCCAGTACTTC.

The rearrangement joins TRBV23-1 to TRBJ2-7; D is perhaps TRBD2 (6 bases). TRBV23-1 is noted as an ORF with a role that remains uncertain. This CDR3 region has 13 residues. V was pared by 6 bases and J by 6 bases, with 15 bases between. CDR3 residues: CASRHPGVGEQYF. The CDR3 region has the DNA TGCGCCAGCAGGCACCCGGGGGTCGGCGAGCAGTACTTC.

This clone was counted a single time. This rearrangement joins TRBV4-1 to TRBJ1-2; TRBD1 agrees at 10 bases. The germline CDR1 and CDR2 sequences are MGHRA and YSYEKL. J was trimmed by 8 bases and V by 0 bases; bases with no gene match: 12. The CDR3 sequence is 17 residues long. CDR3 residues: CASSQEPPGQGLGGYTF. The CDR3 DNA reads TGCGCCAGCAGCCAAGAACCCCCGGGACAGGGGTTAGGAGGCTACACCTTC.

V gene TRBV25-1 combines with J gene TRBJ2-2; the match to TRBD1 covers 7 bases. The CDR3 is 13 residues long. Germline V lookup: CDR1 MGHDK, CDR2 SYGVNS. After removal of 6 bases from V and 7 bases from J, the junction contained 5 bases not matched to a gene. CDR3 in amino acids: CASSDRDDGELFF. The DNA for the CDR3 is TGTGCCAGCAGCGACAGGGACGACGGGGAGCTGTTTTTT. The full variable domain, rest sourced from reference TRBV25-1 and TRBJ2-2, is EADIYQTPRYLVIGTGKKITLECSQTMGHDKMYWYQQDPGMELHLIHYSYGVNSTEKGDLSSESTVSRIRTEHFPLTLESARPSHTSQYLCASSDRDDGELFFGEGSRLTVL.

This clone was counted a single time. The chain combines TRBV7-9 with TRBJ2-5; TRBD1 is a possible D gene (5 bases). With 0 bases removed from V and 0 bases from J, the gap between germline ends came to 8 bases. The germline V gene encodes CDR1 SEHNR and CDR2 FQNEAQ (reference sequence). This CDR3 has 15 residues. CDR3 protein: CASSLAGLNQETQYF. The CDR3 region has the DNA TGTGCCAGCAGCTTAGCGGGGCTGAACCAAGAGACCCAGTACTTC.

As for this clone: This same CDR3 is encoded by further DNA sequences in the sample. The chain carries TRBV5-1 and TRBJ2-7, with 9 positions matching TRBD2. CDR1 and CDR2 (germline): SGHRS, YFSETQ. Unmatched junction bases numbered 7, after V lost 6 bases and J lost 0 bases. This CDR3 spans 15 amino acids. CDR3 protein: CASNPGSGGSYEQYF. The DNA of the CDR3 is TGCGCCAGCAACCCGGGTAGCGGGGGCTCCTACGAGCAGTACTTC.

V gene TRBV10-2 combines with J gene TRBJ2-7; D perhaps matches TRBD1 (5 bases). The V gene's germline CDR1 is WSHSY and CDR2 SAAADI. Trimming stripped 2 bases from V and 4 bases from J, with 12 bases between. The CDR3 has 14 residues. This CDR3 reads CASSEPGHGYEQYF. CDR3 coding DNA: TGCGCCAGCAGTGAGCCAGGACACGGATACGAGCAGTACTTC.

The CDR3 sequence is CASSTDGVTEAFF. DNA for the CDR3: TGTGCCAGCAGCACTGACGGAGTCACTGAAGCTTTCTTT. The chain couples TRBV28 to TRBJ1-1, with D unresolved. V lost 6 bases and J 4 bases, leaving 12 bases between the germline ends. CDR3 length equals 13 residues. Looked up from germline, CDR1 is MDHEN and CDR2 is SYDVKM.

The V and J genes are TRBV4-3 and TRBJ2-3; D perhaps matches TRBD1 (6 bases). Deletions cut 1 base from V and 1 base from J, with 15 bases between. There are 17 residues in the CDR3. Looked up from germline, CDR1 is LGHNA and CDR2 is YSLEER. CDR3 DNA: TGCGCCAGCAGCCAAGTTAAAACAGGGCTCGGCACAGATACGCAGTATTTT. It codes for CASSQVKTGLGTDTQYF.